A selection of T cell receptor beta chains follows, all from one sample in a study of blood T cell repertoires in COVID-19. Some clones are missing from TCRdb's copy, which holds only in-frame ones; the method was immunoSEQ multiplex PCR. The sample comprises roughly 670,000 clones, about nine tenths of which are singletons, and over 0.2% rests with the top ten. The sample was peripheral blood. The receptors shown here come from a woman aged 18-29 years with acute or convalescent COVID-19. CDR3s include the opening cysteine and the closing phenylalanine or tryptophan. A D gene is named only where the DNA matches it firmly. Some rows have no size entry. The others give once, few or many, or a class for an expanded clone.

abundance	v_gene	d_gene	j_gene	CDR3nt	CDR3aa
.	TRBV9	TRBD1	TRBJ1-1	TGTGCCAGCAGCACAGGGGTTACTGAAGCTTTCTTT	CASSTGVTEAFF
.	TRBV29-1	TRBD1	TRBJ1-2	TGCAGCGTCACAGGGGACATCGTAGGTGGCTACACCTTC	CSVTGDIVGGYTF
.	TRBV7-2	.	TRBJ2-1	TGTGCCAGCAGCTTAGATGTGGAACAGAGGTTCTTC	CASSLDVEQRFF
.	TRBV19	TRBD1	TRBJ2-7	TGTGCCAGTACCGCCTACAGGGGGCGTCTAACCTACGAGCAGTACTTC	CASTAYRGRLTYEQYF
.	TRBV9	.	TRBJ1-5	TGTGCCAGCAGCCCAACAGGGTTTGGCAATCAGCCCCAGCATTTT	CASSPTGFGNQPQHF
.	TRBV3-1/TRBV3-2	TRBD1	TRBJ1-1	TGTGCCAGCAGCCCAGGGGGGCGTGCTTTCTTT	CASSPGGRAFF
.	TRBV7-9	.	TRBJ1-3	TGTGCCAGCAAGACCGAGGGGGGGCCAGGAAACACCATATATTTT	CASKTEGGPGNTIYF
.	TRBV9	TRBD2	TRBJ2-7	TGTGCCAGCAGCCCGAGCGGGGGTCTCTTGGAGCAGTACTTC	CASSPSGGLLEQYF
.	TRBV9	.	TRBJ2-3	TGTGCCAGCAGCGGTTATAGCACAGATACGCAGTATTTT	CASSGYSTDTQYF
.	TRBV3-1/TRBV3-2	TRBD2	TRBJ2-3	TGTGCCAGCAGCCAAGCGGACAAGCGGGGTAATTATTTT	CASSQADKRGNYF
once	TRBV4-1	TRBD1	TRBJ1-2	TGCGCCAGCAGGCCCGGGACAGGGAATGGCTACACCTTC	CASRPGTGNGYTF
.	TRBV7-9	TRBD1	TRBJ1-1	TGTGCCAGCAGCCTCGGACAGGGTCCCACTGAAGCTTTCTTT	CASSLGQGPTEAFF
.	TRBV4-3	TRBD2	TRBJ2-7	TGCGCCAGCAGCCAAGATCGGCGGGGGTCGGTGGAGCAGTACTTC	CASSQDRRGSVEQYF
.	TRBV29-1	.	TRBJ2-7	TGCAGCGTGCGGGGATCCTACGAGCAGTACTTC	CSVRGSYEQYF
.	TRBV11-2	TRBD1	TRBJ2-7	TGTGCCAGCAGCCCTCGGGACAGGGTGCGAGAGCAGTACTTC	CASSPRDRVREQYF
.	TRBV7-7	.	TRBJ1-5	TGTGCCAGCAGCTCCAAGACAGGTACCATGTTGGGGAGCAATCAGCCCCAGCATTTT	CASSSKTGTMLGSNQPQHF
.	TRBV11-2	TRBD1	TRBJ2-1	TGTGCCAGCAGCCAGGGGACAGGGGGCTACAATGAGCAGTTCTTC	CASSQGTGGYNEQFF
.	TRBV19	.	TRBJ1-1	TGTGCCAGTAGTTTCGGGACGGGGGACGATGAAGCTTTCTTT	CASSFGTGDDEAFF
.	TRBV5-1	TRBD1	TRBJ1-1	TGCGCCAGCAGCTTCGAGGGGGCGGGTACTGAAGCTTTCTTT	CASSFEGAGTEAFF
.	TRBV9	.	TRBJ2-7	TGTGCCAGCGGGTTGGGGGCCGACTCCTACGAGCAGTACTTC	CASGLGADSYEQYF
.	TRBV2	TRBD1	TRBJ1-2	TGTGCCAGCAGTGTATCAGACAGGGGGTATGGCTACACCTTC	CASSVSDRGYGYTF
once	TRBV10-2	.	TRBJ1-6	TGCGCCAGCAGCGCAGGGTCTCAGCGATATAATTCACCCCTCCACTTT	CASSAGSQRYNSPLHF
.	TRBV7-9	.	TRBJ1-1	TGTGCCAGCAGCTTGACATTGAACACTGAAGCTTTCTTT	CASSLTLNTEAFF
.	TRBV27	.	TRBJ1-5	TGTGCCAGCAGTTTAGGGGGGGCCCAGCCCCAGCATTTT	CASSLGGAQPQHF
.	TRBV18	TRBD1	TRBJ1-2	TGTGCCAGCTCCCTTGGGACAGGGGCAGACTACACCTTC	CASSLGTGADYTF
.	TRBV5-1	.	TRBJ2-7	TGCGCCAGCGCGCTCGGAGCCTACGAGCAGTACTTC	CASALGAYEQYF
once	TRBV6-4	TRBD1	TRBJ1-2	TGTGCCACCTGGACAGGGGACTATGGCTACACCTTC	CATWTGDYGYTF
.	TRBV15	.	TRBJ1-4	TGTGCCACCAGCGCATCCAGGCAGGGAAATGAAAAACTGTTTTTT	CATSASRQGNEKLFF
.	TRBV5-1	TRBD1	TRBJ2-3	TGCGCCAGCAGCTCGACAGGGGCCCTTAGCACAGATACGCAGTATTTT	CASSSTGALSTDTQYF
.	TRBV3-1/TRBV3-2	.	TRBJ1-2	TGTGCCAGCAGCCACTTGAACTTCTACACCTTC	CASSHLNFYTF
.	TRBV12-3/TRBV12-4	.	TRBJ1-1	TGTGCCAGCAGTTTCTTGAACACTGAAGCTTTCTTT	CASSFLNTEAFF
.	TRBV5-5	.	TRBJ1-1	TGTGCCAGCAGCCCGGGTTGGGGGCGCAGCACTGAAGCTTTCTTT	CASSPGWGRSTEAFF
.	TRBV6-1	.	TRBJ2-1	TGTGCCAGCAGTGATCTGGGGCTCGCGGGGGCCGTTGAGCAGTTCTTC	CASSDLGLAGAVEQFF
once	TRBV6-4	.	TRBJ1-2	TGTGCCAGCAGGGGACTTGTAGGGCAGAGCTATGGCTACACCTTC	CASRGLVGQSYGYTF
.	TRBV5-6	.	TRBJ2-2	TGTGCCAGCAGTCGCGACGGGGAGCTGTTTTTT	CASSRDGELFF
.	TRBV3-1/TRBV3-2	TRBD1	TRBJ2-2	TGTGCCAGCAGCCAAGTTTCAGCCGGGACAGGGCGGCCCGGGGAGCTGTTTTTT	CASSQVSAGTGRPGELFF
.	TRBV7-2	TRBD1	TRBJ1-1	TGTGCCAGCAGTTCCCCAACAGGGGTGAACACTGAAGCTTTCTTT	CASSSPTGVNTEAFF
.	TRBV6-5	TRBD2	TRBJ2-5	TGTGCCAGCAGTTACAACGCGGGGGGCCTCGAGACCCAGTACTTC	CASSYNAGGLETQYF
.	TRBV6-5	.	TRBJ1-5	TGTGCCAGCAGTCGGGGGAGCAATCAGCCCCAGCATTTT	CASSRGSNQPQHF
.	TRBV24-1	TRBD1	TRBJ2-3	TGTGCCACCGAGGGTGACAGGGTCACAGATACGCAGTATTTT	CATEGDRVTDTQYF
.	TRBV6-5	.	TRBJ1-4	TGTGCCAGCAGCGCATGGGGAGCAACTAATGAAAAACTGTTTTTT	CASSAWGATNEKLFF
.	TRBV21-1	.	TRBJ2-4	TGTGCCAGCAGCAAAAGGCCGGTGCGTTGTGGGGGAGGCAACATTCAGTACTTC	CASSKRPVRCGGGNIQYF
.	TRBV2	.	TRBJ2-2	TGTGCCAGCATAGGGGCAGACAACACCGGGGAGCTGTTTTTT	CASIGADNTGELFF
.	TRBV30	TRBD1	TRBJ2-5	TGTGCCTGGAGTGTAGACAGGGGGCAAGAGACCCAGTACTTC	CAWSVDRGQETQYF
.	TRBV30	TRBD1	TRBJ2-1	TGTGCCTGGAGCCTACAGGGGAGCTCCTACAATGAGCAGTTCTTC	CAWSLQGSSYNEQFF
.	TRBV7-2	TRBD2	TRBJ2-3	TGTGCCAGCAGCCTACTAGCGGGGATCGGGACAGATACGCAGTATTTT	CASSLLAGIGTDTQYF
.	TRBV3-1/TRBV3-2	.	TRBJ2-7	TGTGCCAGCAGCCAAGATATAGCCATATTCGGCTACGAGCAGTACTTC	CASSQDIAIFGYEQYF
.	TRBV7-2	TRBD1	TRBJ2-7	TGTGCCAGCCTGAGACAGGGCTCCTACGAGCAGTACTTC	CASLRQGSYEQYF
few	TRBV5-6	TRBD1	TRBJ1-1	TGTGCCAGCAGCTTGGGACTGGGACAGGCGAACACTGAAGCTTTCTTT	CASSLGLGQANTEAFF
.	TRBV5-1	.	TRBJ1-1	TGCGCCAGCAGCTTGGCCATTACAGGCGGAGCGAACACTGAAGCTTTCTTT	CASSLAITGGANTEAFF
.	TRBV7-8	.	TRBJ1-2	TGTGCCAGCAGCTCCCATAGGGGTCCGGTGGGTGGCTACACCTTC	CASSSHRGPVGGYTF
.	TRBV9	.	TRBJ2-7	TGTGCCAGCAGCGTAGGGACTCTCTCCTACGAGCAGTACTTC	CASSVGTLSYEQYF
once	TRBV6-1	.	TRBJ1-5	TGTGCCAGCAGTGAAGGACAGATTAAGAGTCAGCCCCAGCATTTT	CASSEGQIKSQPQHF
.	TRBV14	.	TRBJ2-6	TGTGCCAGCAGCCGGACAGTGCTCTCTGGGGCCAACGTCCTGACTTTC	CASSRTVLSGANVLTF